These 31 T cell receptor beta chains share one sample of origin, sequenced in a study of blood T cell repertoires in COVID-19. Profiled with immunoSEQ multiplex PCR; TCRdb holds only in-frame clones, not every one. Found here are about 240,000 clones, roughly 86% of them singletons; the top ten hold 9% to 15%. Sample: peripheral blood. The receptors shown here come from a man aged 80 or over with acute or convalescent COVID-19.

The V call is TRBV3-1 (or the pseudogene TRBV3-2), the J call TRBJ2-1; TRBD2 is a possible D gene (6 bases). The CDR3 sequence is 15 residues long. Germline V gene data show CDR1 as LGHDT and CDR2 as YNNKEL (reference sequence). V dropped 1 base and J dropped 8 bases, with 15 bases sitting between them. The CDR3 region has the DNA TGTGCCAGCAGCCAAGCCGGGAGAGGCGGATATGAGCAGTTCTTC. Residues: CASSQAGRGGYEQFF.

The chain couples TRBV6-2 or TRBV6-3 to TRBJ1-4; TRBD1 matches 7 bases. The CDR3 spans 16 residues. The junction had 11 bases not matched to a gene; V was cut back by 6 bases and J by 4 bases. CDR1 is MNHEY and CDR2 is SVGEGT in the germline V gene. The CDR3 nucleotides are TGTGCCAGCAGCATCCTCGGGGACAGCCATAATGAAAAACTGTTTTTT. This codes for CASSILGDSHNEKLFF.

The rearrangement uses TRBV6-4 and TRBJ2-7; D uncertain. The CDR3 runs to 14 residues. Trimming removed 1 base from V and 4 bases from J, with 11 bases in between. Per the germline V gene, CDR1 is MRHNA and CDR2 is SNTAGT. DNA for the CDR3: TGTGCCAGCAGTGACTATATGGCAGGTTACGAGCAGTACTTC. Its translation is CASSDYMAGYEQYF.

V is TRBV18 and J is TRBJ2-7, with TRBD2 as a possible D gene (5 bases). The length of the CDR3 is 13 residues. Germline assignment: CDR1 KGHSH and CDR2 LQKENI. V shed 0 bases and J shed 5 bases, with 8 bases lying between them. The CDR3 DNA follows: TGTGCCAGCTCACCACCAGGGAGTGACGAGCAGTACTTC. It is translated as CASSPPGSDEQYF.

The CDR3 is CASSSQRGHADMGSEKLFF. The CDR3, as DNA: TGTGCCAGCAGTTCCCAAAGGGGACACGCCGATATGGGAAGTGAAAAACTGTTTTTT. The V call is TRBV28, the J call TRBJ1-4; possible D gene TRBD1, 6 bases. The CDR3 sequence is 19 residues long. Germline-derived CDR1 and CDR2 are MDHEN and SYDVKM. V gave up 4 bases and J gave up 7 bases, with 28 bases separating them. The entire variable domain, with the rest obtained from reference TRBV28 and TRBJ1-4, is as follows: DVKVTQSSRYLVKRTGEKVFLECVQDMDHENMFWYRQDPGLGLRLIYFSYDVKMKEKGDIPEGYSVSREKKERFSLILESASTNQTSMYLCASSSQRGHADMGSEKLFFGSGTQLSVL.

Concerning this clone: Different DNA sequences within this sample yield the same CDR3. This chain connects TRBV7-8 to TRBJ1-5; D is undetermined. Trimming cost V 3 bases and J 4 bases, with 7 bases left between them. CDR3 length: 13 amino acids. CDR1 and CDR2 from the germline V gene are SGHVS and FQNEAQ. CDR3 nucleotides: TGTGCCAGCAGCTTTGCGGGGAATCAGCCCCAGCATTTT. Protein: CASSFAGNQPQHF. Combining the CDR3 with reference TRBV7-8 and TRBJ1-5 gives the whole variable domain GAGVSQSPRYKVAKRGQDVALRCDPISGHVSLFWYQQALGQGPEFLTYFQNEAQLDKSGLPSDRFFAERPEGSVSTLKIQRTQQEDSAVYLCASSFAGNQPQHFGDGTRLSIL.

Here the CDR3 reads CASSFTRFGANVLTF. The CDR3 DNA reads TGTGCCAGCAGCTTCACTAGATTTGGGGCCAACGTCCTGACTTTC. The chain links TRBV7-2 to TRBJ2-6, with D perhaps TRBD2 (5 bases). The CDR3 length is 15 residues. Germline CDR1 and CDR2: SGHTA and FQGNSA. Trimming left V 3 bases short and J 3 bases short, with 9 bases between.

The chain is built from TRBV13 and TRBJ2-2, with D perhaps TRBD2 (6 bases). V lost 6 bases, J lost 4 bases, and 12 bases lay in between. The CDR3 runs 14 residues. Germline V gene data show CDR1 as PRHDT and CDR2 as FYEKMQ (reference sequence). CDR3 in DNA: TGTGCCAGCAGTCCCCCGGGGGTCACCGGGGAGCTGTTTTTT. Protein: CASSPPGVTGELFF.

The rearrangement uses TRBV5-4 and TRBJ1-2; 8 positions match TRBD1. This CDR3 region has 12 residues. CDR1 SGHNT and CDR2 YYREEE come from the germline V gene (reference sequence). The trim removed 3 bases at V and 6 bases at J, leaving 1 base unmatched. The CDR3 DNA follows: TGTGCCAGCAGCTCGACAGGGGATGGCTACACCTTC. It translates to CASSSTGDGYTF.

V and J are TRBV15 and TRBJ1-4; 10 positions match TRBD1. Germline V gives CDR1 LNHNV, CDR2 YYDKDF (reference sequence). V shed 1 base, J shed 0 bases, and the junction held 2 bases outside the gene matches. This CDR3 comprises 17 residues. CDR3 DNA sequence: TGTGCCACCAGCAGAGGACAGGGGGCGTCAACTAATGAAAAACTGTTTTTT. This translates into CATSRGQGASTNEKLFF.

This chain connects TRBV7-2 to TRBJ1-5; D not certain. This CDR3 spans 14 amino acids. Trimming removed 4 bases at V and 11 bases at J, with 18 bases between. From germline, CDR1 is SGHTA and CDR2 FQGNSA. CDR3: CASSSNTGSWSQHF. The CDR3 nucleotides read TGTGCCAGCAGCTCAAACACCGGGAGTTGGTCCCAGCATTTT.

This chain joins TRBV5-6 and TRBJ1-5; TRBD1 is a possible D gene (6 bases). There are 16 residues in the CDR3. Germline V gene lookup returns CDR1 SGHDT and CDR2 YYEEEE. Trimming removed 3 bases at V and 7 bases at J, with 20 bases between. CDR3 amino acids: CASSYWSGTSNQPQHF. As DNA, the CDR3 is TGTGCCAGCAGCTACTGGTCCGGGACAAGTAACCAGCCCCAGCATTTT. Based on the CDR3 plus reference TRBV5-6 and TRBJ1-5, the full variable domain is DAGVTQSPTHLIKTRGQQVTLRCSPKSGHDTVSWYQQALGQGPQFIFQYYEEEERQRGNFPDRFSGHQFPNYSSELNVNALLLGDSALYLCASSYWSGTSNQPQHFGDGTRLSIL.

The CDR3 region has the DNA TGCAGCGTTGAAGACCGGGACAGGGGTGTCGGGGAGCTGTTTTTT. Its protein is CSVEDRDRGVGELFF. The chain has TRBV29-1 and TRBJ2-2; 10 bases match TRBD1. The germline CDR1 and CDR2 sequences are SQVTM and ANQGSEA. After removal of 0 bases from V and 7 bases from J, the junction contained 5 bases not matched to a gene. The CDR3 is 15 amino acids.

J is TRBJ2-1 and V is TRBV29-1; TRBD2 matches 9 bases. Germline V gene lookup returns CDR1 SQVTM and CDR2 ANQGSEA. The V and J ends lost 4 bases and 6 bases, in that order; junction bases with no gene match: 10. The CDR3 is 15 amino acids. The CDR3 loop reads CSVVGDFSGSNEQFF. In nucleotides, the CDR3 is TGCAGCGTTGTGGGGGACTTTAGCGGGAGCAATGAGCAGTTCTTC.

The chain uses TRBV24-1 and TRBJ2-7; 9 positions match TRBD2. Germline CDR1 KGHDR, CDR2 SFDVKD. J gave up 4 bases and V 3 bases, and 12 bases lay outside the gene matches. The CDR3 has 17 amino acids. CDR3 in amino acids: CATSDPGNSGSGYEQYF. The CDR3 region has the DNA TGTGCCACCAGTGATCCAGGAAATAGCGGGAGCGGGTACGAGCAGTACTTC.

V usage is TRBV6-5 and J usage is TRBJ2-1, with D hard to call. CDR1 and CDR2 from the germline V gene are MNHEY and SVGAGI. V was clipped by 8 bases and J by 0 bases, with 5 bases between them. The CDR3 totals 12 residues. CDR3 sequence reads: CASRLSYNEQFF. For the CDR3, the DNA is TGTGCCAGCCGACTCTCCTACAATGAGCAGTTCTTC.

The chain employs TRBV2 and TRBJ1-5; D might be TRBD1 (6 bases). The CDR3 length is 14 residues. V dropped 4 bases and J dropped 5 bases, with 12 bases sitting between them. Germline loops: CDR1 SNHLY, CDR2 FYNNEI. The CDR3 DNA is TGTGCCAGCAGTGCGGCAGGGGCGTATCAGCCCCAGCATTTT. Its translation is CASSAAGAYQPQHF.

This clone was seen a single time. Mismatch with germline at one junction end may stem from a read error. This chain connects TRBV28 to TRBJ2-7; D is possibly TRBD2 (5 bases). The germline V gene encodes CDR1 MDHEN and CDR2 SYDVKM. The CDR3 consists of 11 residues. The CDR3 is CASSLRAEVFF. In DNA form, the CDR3 reads TGTGCCAGCAGTTTAAGGGCGGAGGTTTTCTTC.

This chain joins TRBV28 and TRBJ1-5; D possibly corresponds to TRBD1 (5 bases). Looked up from germline, CDR1 is MDHEN and CDR2 is SYDVKM. V gave up 5 bases and J gave up 0 bases, with 11 bases separating them. The CDR3 is 15 residues long. The CDR3 loop is CASSTPGGSNQPQHF. As DNA, the CDR3 is TGTGCCAGCAGTACCCCCGGGGGTAGCAATCAGCCCCAGCATTTT.

The V and J genes are TRBV5-1 and TRBJ2-2; 11 positions match TRBD2. The trim removed 4 bases at V and 1 base at J, leaving 3 bases unmatched. There are 16 residues in the CDR3. Germline V gene sequence: CDR1 SGHRS, CDR2 YFSETQ. The CDR3 DNA reads TGCGCCAGCAGCCCGGGACTAGCGGAGAACACCGGGGAGCTGTTTTTT. Translation: CASSPGLAENTGELFF.

V gene TRBV3-1 (or the pseudogene TRBV3-2) combines with J gene TRBJ2-5; maybe TRBD2 (5 bases). The CDR3 covers 12 residues. Germline values: CDR1 LGHDT, CDR2 YNNKEL (reference sequence). The V and J ends lost 4 bases and 5 bases respectively, with 8 bases between them. In DNA form, the CDR3 reads TGTGCCAGCAGCCCGCCGGGGGAGACCCAGTACTTC. Encoded protein: CASSPPGETQYF.

V gene TRBV19 combines with J gene TRBJ1-5; 7 bases line up with TRBD1. The CDR3 length is 19 residues. From germline, CDR1 is LNHDA and CDR2 SQIVND (reference sequence). Trimming took 6 bases from V and 1 from J; bases not matched to a gene: 18. The CDR3 is CASRLDYTRGLRSNQPQHF. In nucleotides, the CDR3 is TGTGCCAGTAGGTTGGACTATACTAGGGGGCTAAGGAGCAATCAGCCCCAGCATTTT.

J is TRBJ1-2 and V is TRBV18; D is possibly TRBD1 (6 bases). Germline V gene lookup returns CDR1 KGHSH and CDR2 LQKENI. Trimming left V 3 bases short and J 4 bases short, with 12 bases between. The CDR3 runs to 14 residues. The CDR3 spells CASSPLGTTYGYTF. CDR3 DNA: TGTGCCAGCTCACCGCTTGGGACAACCTATGGCTACACCTTC.

This chain links TRBV27 with TRBJ1-2; D possibly corresponds to TRBD1 (5 bases). The germline V gene has CDR1 MNHEY and CDR2 SMNVEV (reference sequence). V lost 10 bases, J lost 0 bases, and 15 bases lay in between. CDR3 length equals 14 residues. CDR3 DNA sequence: TGTGCCACCCAGGGTGGAGTTCCTAACTATGGCTACACCTTC. This gives the protein CATQGGVPNYGYTF.

The sample holds many counts of this clone. The rearrangement uses TRBV28 and TRBJ1-2; the D is unclear. The CDR3 has 15 amino acids. V dropped 5 bases and J dropped 4 bases, with 17 bases sitting between them. The germline gives CDR1 MDHEN, CDR2 SYDVKM. The CDR3 protein is CASSLAAGNIYGYTF. CDR3 DNA: TGTGCCAGCAGTCTAGCGGCAGGCAATATCTATGGCTACACCTTC.

The gene calls are TRBV28 and TRBJ2-1; D perhaps matches TRBD2 (6 bases). The length of the CDR3 is 15 residues. Between the trimmed V and J ends, which lost 6 bases and 8 bases, there was a span of 20 bases. CDR1 is MDHEN, CDR2 SYDVKM, per germline. The CDR3 region has the DNA TGTGCCAGCAGGCCAACTAGCCTCGGTATCTATGAGCAGTTCTTC. The encoded protein is CASRPTSLGIYEQFF. The whole variable domain, remainder taken from reference TRBV28 and TRBJ2-1, is DVKVTQSSRYLVKRTGEKVFLECVQDMDHENMFWYRQDPGLGLRLIYFSYDVKMKEKGDIPEGYSVSREKKERFSLILESASTNQTSMYLCASRPTSLGIYEQFFGPGTRLTVL.

The CDR3 bases are TGTGCCAGCAGTGGTCTCGGGACAAGCACAGATACGCAGTATTTT. Its protein is CASSGLGTSTDTQYF. J is TRBJ2-3 and V is TRBV2, with D possibly TRBD1 on 6 matching bases. The ends were cut back, 4 bases at V and 0 bases at J, with 11 bases in the middle. This CDR3 is 15 amino acids long. Germline CDR1 reads SNHLY; CDR2 reads FYNNEI.

This rearrangement joins TRBV19 to TRBJ2-3; 11 bases are shared with TRBD2. The V and J ends lost 5 bases and 8 bases, in that order; junction bases with no gene match: 0. Germline assignment: CDR1 LNHDA and CDR2 SQIVND (reference sequence). There are 12 residues in the CDR3. The CDR3 loop reads CASSGTSGTQYF. The CDR3 DNA reads TGTGCCAGTAGTGGGACTAGCGGTACGCAGTATTTT.

The J gene is TRBJ2-1, the V gene TRBV13; weak D call: TRBD2 (5 bases). The CDR3 extends over 17 amino acids. V was cut by 4 bases and J by 0 bases, with 16 bases left in between. Germline V CDR1 and CDR2: PRHDT, FYEKMQ (reference sequence). The CDR3 DNA sequence: TGTGCCAGCAGCTCTACTCCCCCCGGGATCTCCTACAATGAGCAGTTCTTC. This translates into CASSSTPPGISYNEQFF. Full variable domain (outside the CDR3, taken from reference TRBV13 and TRBJ2-1): AAGVIQSPRHLIKEKRETATLKCYPIPRHDTVYWYQQGPGQDPQFLISFYEKMQSDKGSIPDRFSAQQFSDYHSELNMSSLELGDSALYFCASSSTPPGISYNEQFFGPGTRLTVL.

The gene calls are TRBV5-4 and TRBJ2-3; unclear D gene. The CDR3 loop spans 13 amino acids. The V end lost 0 bases, the J end lost 4 bases, and 6 bases lay between the germline ends. CDR1 and CDR2 (germline): SGHNT, YYREEE (reference sequence). For the CDR3, the DNA is TGTGCCAGCAGCTTGGTTCTAGCAGATACGCAGTATTTT. It encodes CASSLVLADTQYF. Complete variable domain (other parts from reference TRBV5-4 and TRBJ2-3): ETGVTQSPTHLIKTRGQQVTLRCSSQSGHNTVSWYQQALGQGPQFIFQYYREEENGRGNFPPRFSGLQFPNYSSELNVNALELDDSALYLCASSLVLADTQYFGPGTRLTVL.

The chain joins TRBV28 to TRBJ1-2; 8 positions match TRBD1. V gave up 3 bases and J gave up 7 bases; unmatched junction bases: 7. The CDR3 length is 14 residues. Per germline, CDR1 MDHEN and CDR2 SYDVKM. The CDR3 DNA reads TGTGCCAGCAGTTTTTTGGACAGGGCGAGTGGCTACACCTTC. It encodes CASSFLDRASGYTF.